The rows below give T cell receptor beta chains drawn from one sample of a study of OX40 agonist ivuxolimab in advanced cancers. The assay was immunoSEQ multiplex PCR, and TCRdb's table has in-frame clones only and misses some. The table has fewer than 25,000 clones, 84% seen once. This specimen consisted of CD4+ or CD8+ T cells sorted from blood, obtained in a trial of the OX40 agonist ivuxolimab. These receptors came from an adult with an advanced solid tumor such as melanoma, head and neck, liver or kidney cancer. The CDR3 runs from the conserved cysteine through the conserved F or W. The order of the fields is clone size, V gene, D gene, J gene, CDR3 DNA, CDR3 protein. The D gene is left open where the match is weak. Expanded clones get a size class; other rows say once, few or many, or leave the size out.

clone_size: -; v_call: TRBV19; d_call: TRBD1; j_call: TRBJ1-1; cdr3_nt: TGTGCCAGTAGGGAGACAGGGGGGGGCACTGAAGCTTTCTTT; cdr3_aa: CASRETGGGTEAFF
clone_size: -; v_call: TRBV4-2; d_call: -; j_call: TRBJ2-7; cdr3_nt: TGTGCCAGCAGCCAAGGCGACTCCGCCTACGAGCAGTACTTC; cdr3_aa: CASSQGDSAYEQYF
clone_size: -; v_call: TRBV7-9; d_call: TRBD1; j_call: TRBJ2-7; cdr3_nt: TGTGCCAGCAGCTCGGGGACAGGGAAGGCCTACGAGCAGTACTTC; cdr3_aa: CASSSGTGKAYEQYF
clone_size: once; v_call: TRBV9; d_call: TRBD1; j_call: TRBJ2-7; cdr3_nt: TGTGCCAGCAGCGTAGCTTACGGGACAGGTTACGAGCAGTACTTC; cdr3_aa: CASSVAYGTGYEQYF
clone_size: -; v_call: TRBV7-6; d_call: -; j_call: TRBJ1-3; cdr3_nt: TGTGCCAGCAGCCAAACAGGGTCCGGAAACACCATATATTTT; cdr3_aa: CASSQTGSGNTIYF
clone_size: -; v_call: TRBV30; d_call: -; j_call: TRBJ1-6; cdr3_nt: TGTGCCTGGAAGCCTTACACAGGACTCTATAATTCACCCCTCCACTTT; cdr3_aa: CAWKPYTGLYNSPLHF
clone_size: -; v_call: TRBV10-1; d_call: -; j_call: TRBJ1-6; cdr3_nt: TGCGCCAGCAGTGGAACCTGGTCCTTAAATTCACCCCTCCACTTT; cdr3_aa: CASSGTWSLNSPLHF
clone_size: -; v_call: TRBV25-1; d_call: -; j_call: TRBJ2-1; cdr3_nt: TGTGCCAAGGACCCTCGGGGCAATGAGCAGTTCTTC; cdr3_aa: CAKDPRGNEQFF
clone_size: few; v_call: TRBV4-2; d_call: -; j_call: TRBJ1-2; cdr3_nt: TGTGCCAGCGCCCCGGCGGGGAAGGACTATGGCTACACCTTC; cdr3_aa: CASAPAGKDYGYTF
clone_size: -; v_call: TRBV11-2; d_call: -; j_call: TRBJ1-6; cdr3_nt: TGTGCCAGCAGGGCGGGGGAGGATAATTCACCCCTCCACTTT; cdr3_aa: CASRAGEDNSPLHF
clone_size: -; v_call: TRBV4-3; d_call: -; j_call: TRBJ1-5; cdr3_nt: TGCGCCAGCAGCCTTAACAATCAGCCCCAGCATTTT; cdr3_aa: CASSLNNQPQHF
clone_size: -; v_call: TRBV19; d_call: TRBD2; j_call: TRBJ2-6; cdr3_nt: TGTGCCAGTAGTATTGGGTGGGACTACTCTGGGGCCAACGTCCTGACTTTC; cdr3_aa: CASSIGWDYSGANVLTF
clone_size: once; v_call: TRBV27; d_call: TRBD1; j_call: TRBJ2-6; cdr3_nt: TGTGCCAGCACTACGCTCTGGGGACAGGGATTTCCCGGGGCCAACGTCCTGACTTTC; cdr3_aa: CASTTLWGQGFPGANVLTF
clone_size: once; v_call: TRBV6-6; d_call: TRBD1; j_call: TRBJ1-5; cdr3_nt: TGTGCCAGCAGTTTGGCCTTCGACAGGGTCAATCAGCCCCAGCATTTT; cdr3_aa: CASSLAFDRVNQPQHF
clone_size: -; v_call: TRBV27; d_call: TRBD2; j_call: TRBJ2-1; cdr3_nt: TGTGCCAGCAGTAGGGGACTAGCTTCCAATGAGCAGTTCTTC; cdr3_aa: CASSRGLASNEQFF
clone_size: -; v_call: TRBV7-9; d_call: TRBD1; j_call: TRBJ1-1; cdr3_nt: TGTGCCAGCAGCTTAGATGGTCGGACAGGACATAATGAAGCTTTCTTT; cdr3_aa: CASSLDGRTGHNEAFF